The clone carrying this T cell receptor (beta chain) was observed many times. Its antigen remains unknown. Arm-PCR with iRepertoire HTBI primers amplified the CDR3 regions for these TCR beta libraries. Authors' processing steps: Throughout the samples, researchers identified 50 to 75 TRBV and approximately 13 TRBJ segments. TCRdb called the multiplex PCR reads again in MiXCR, with one record for every CDR3 protein. TCRdb's processing, not the authors', yielded these V and J calls. This sample has about 420,000 distinct CDR3 sequences, with about a sixth found just once. Documented time point: newly diagnosed GD, antithyroid drugs for less than 3 months. PBMC-extracted RNA yielded the TCR library. These data are taken from a study of regulatory T cells in long-lasting Graves disease. Findings and limits, study-wide: Having few samples may have compromised the accuracy.

This sample was shared with a second study, whose subject was T cells in Graves' hyperthyroidism and ophthalmopathy.

The specimen was peripheral blood mononuclear cells (PBMCs), collected at new diagnosis, from a patient treated with antithyroid drugs. The receptor was derived from a woman in her late teens or twenties with Graves disease.

The CDR3 reads CAWSREARSDTQYF. CDR3 sequence (DNA): TGTGCCTGGAGCAGGGAGGCTAGGTCGGATACGCAGTATTTT. The V gene is TRBV30, the J gene TRBJ2-3; D is perhaps TRBD2 (6 bases). The ends were cut back, 3 bases at V and 6 bases at J, with 16 bases in the middle. The CDR3 length is 14 residues. Looked up from germline, CDR1 is GTSNPN and CDR2 is SVGIG (reference sequence).